Sequencing of this TCR beta chain was carried out in a study of T cells in women clearing cervical HPV infection. Study details: Control women cleared a single incident HPV16 infection within 12 months. Case blood was drawn a median 149 days after lesion detection.

Assay: immunoSEQ multiplex PCR; the TCRdb copy retains only in-frame clones and omits some. Its clone listing holds about 30,000 clones. MY09/MY11 PCR detected cervical HPV DNA; dot-blot assigned genotypes. The source is a woman between 18 and 69 years old with a cervical HPV16 infection that either progressed to CIN3+ or cleared (not recorded which). Material: blood buffy coat.

The covered CDR3 bases are TGTGCCAGCAGGGATCAGGGCACCTCCTACGAG. Its protein product is CASRDQGTSYE. The whole CDR3 is CASRDQGTSYEQYF. The chain links TRBV2 to TRBJ2-7; weak D call: TRBD1 (5 bases). The CDR3 is cut off 3 residues early in the read; its end comes from the germline J gene. Per germline, CDR1 SNHLY and CDR2 FYNNEI. The CDR3 extends over 14 amino acids. V was trimmed by 6 bases and J by 0 bases, leaving 12 bases between them.